A single sample is the source of the 11 T cell receptor beta chains below, sequenced in a study of blood T cell repertoires in COVID-19. Generated by immunoSEQ multiplex PCR, the TCRdb table keeps only in-frame clones and is missing some. The repertoire includes 110,000 to 150,000 clones, approximately 80% of them detected once, and roughly two fifths sits in the top ten. Source material: peripheral blood. These receptor sequences come from a human donor in a cohort sampled during active COVID-19.

The CDR3 nucleotides read TGTGCCAGCAGCCCACGAGGGGGCTACGAGCAGTACTTC. It specifies CASSPRGGYEQYF. The chain uses TRBV7-2 and TRBJ2-7; tentative D call: TRBD1 (6 bases). With 5 bases removed from V and 3 bases from J, the gap between germline ends came to 11 bases. The V gene's germline CDR1 is SGHTA and CDR2 FQGNSA. The CDR3 consists of 13 residues.

Note on this clone: The same CDR3 also results from other DNA sequences found in this sample. This sequence joins TRBV19 and TRBJ1-5; 7 bases are shared with TRBD1. V was pared by 6 bases and J by 4 bases, with 0 bases of the junction left unmatched. This CDR3 is 12 amino acids long. Germline loops: CDR1 LNHDA, CDR2 SQIVND (reference sequence). This chain's CDR3 is CASRQGNQPQHF. The CDR3 nucleotides read TGTGCCAGTAGACAGGGGAATCAGCCCCAGCATTTT.

The chain has TRBV7-6 and TRBJ1-6, with 7 bases identical to TRBD1. The CDR3 has 13 residues. In germline, CDR1 is SGHVS, CDR2 FNYEAQ. With 8 bases clipped from V and 7 bases from J, the junction kept 5 bases outside the gene matches. The CDR3 sequence is CASQRDSNSPLHF. CDR3 sequence (DNA): TGTGCCAGCCAACGGGACAGCAATTCACCCCTCCACTTT. The full variable domain, completed using reference TRBV7-6 and TRBJ1-6, is GAGVSQSPRYKVTKRGQDVALRCDPISGHVSLYWYRQALGQGPEFLTYFNYEAQQDKSGLPNDRFSAERPEGSISTLTIQRTEQRDSAMYRCASQRDSNSPLHFGNGTRLTVT.

The chain uses TRBV19 and TRBJ1-2; 10 nucleotides agree with TRBD1. The CDR3 extends over 13 amino acids. CDR1 is LNHDA, CDR2 SQIVND, per germline (reference sequence). Trimming removed 5 bases from V and 6 bases from J; junction bases left unmatched: 3. For the CDR3, the DNA is TGTGCCAGTAGTGTCGGACAGGGGGATGGCTACACCTTC. Translation: CASSVGQGDGYTF. Combining the CDR3 with reference TRBV19 and TRBJ1-2 gives the whole variable domain DGGITQSPKYLFRKEGQNVTLSCEQNLNHDAMYWYRQDPGQGLRLIYYSQIVNDFQKGDIAEGYSVSREKKESFPLTVTSAQKNPTAFYLCASSVGQGDGYTFGSGTRLTVV.

J is TRBJ2-3 and V is TRBV18; TRBD1 matches 7 bases. The junction had 5 bases not matched to a gene; V was cut back by 3 bases and J by 2 bases. The CDR3 extends over 15 amino acids. Germline V gene data show CDR1 as KGHSH and CDR2 as LQKENI. The CDR3 DNA reads as TGTGCCAGCTCACCGGGACAGCTATACACAGATACGCAGTATTTT. Translated, it gives CASSPGQLYTDTQYF.

J is TRBJ2-3 and V is TRBV5-1; D is unresolved. Germline V lookup: CDR1 SGHRS, CDR2 YFSETQ. The V gene lost 4 bases and the J gene lost 7 bases, with 7 bases spanning the gap. The CDR3 consists of 11 residues. CDR3: CASSRDNTQYF. DNA of the CDR3: TGCGCCAGCAGCCGAGATAATACGCAGTATTTT.

The V gene is TRBV21-1, the J gene TRBJ1-1. TRBV21-1 is marked as a pseudogene. The CDR3 loop spans 15 amino acids. This CDR3 is CASSKAEGWSAEAFF. The CDR3 region has the DNA TGTGCCAGCAGCAAAGCGGAGGGGTGGTCGGCTGAAGCTTTCTTT.

In the case of this clone: Other DNA variants within this sample encode the same CDR3. The chain has TRBV7-9 and TRBJ1-4; D gene uncertain. The germline CDR1 and CDR2 sequences are SEHNR and FQNEAQ (reference sequence). Trimming pared 1 base from V and 7 bases from J, leaving 10 bases between. The CDR3 is made up of 14 amino acids. In nucleotides, the CDR3 is TGTGCCAGCAGCTTAGGCGGGTTGGGTGAAAAACTGTTTTTT. It codes for CASSLGGLGEKLFF.

This clone was detected only once. This chain joins TRBV29-1 and TRBJ1-2; TRBD1 might be the D (5 bases). Per germline, CDR1 SQVTM and CDR2 ANQGSEA. With 6 bases removed from V and 4 bases from J, the gap between germline ends came to 9 bases. CDR3 length: 11 residues. CDR3 nucleotide sequence: TGCAGCGTCGGGGGAAGCTATGGCTACACCTTC. Encoded protein: CSVGGSYGYTF.

The gene calls are TRBV4-3 and TRBJ1-2; TRBD1 aligns across 12 bases. This CDR3 comprises 16 residues. Looked up from germline, CDR1 is LGHNA and CDR2 is YSLEER. J gave up 4 bases and V 3 bases, and 6 bases lay outside the gene matches. CDR3 DNA: TGCGCCAGCAGCCAGTCCGGGACAGGGGGCTTCTATGGCTACACCTTC. Protein product: CASSQSGTGGFYGYTF.

The count of this clone is one. The chain links TRBV5-8 to TRBJ2-3, with D possibly TRBD1 on 5 matching bases. V was cut by 0 bases and J by 1 base, with 6 bases left in between. The CDR3 is made up of 14 amino acids. CDR1 is SGHTS and CDR2 is YDEGEE in the germline V gene. DNA of the CDR3: TGTGCCAGCAGCTTGGGGGGCGGCACAGATACGCAGTATTTT. Translating it yields CASSLGGGTDTQYF.